The 8 T cell receptor beta chains given below trace back to one sample, sequenced in a study of neurological immune-mediated disorders. The time point: technical triplicate 3. TCRdb processed the 5' RACE reads anew with MiXCR; each CDR3 protein has one entry. Counted here are about 44,000 distinct CDR3 sequences, under 25% occurring once; the ten biggest clones make up roughly 4%. Sequences were obtained from PBMCs. The origin of the receptors is a man between 60 and 75 years old with HTLV-1-associated myelopathy (HAM/TSP).

This clonotype has ten or more counts. V is TRBV29-1 and J is TRBJ2-5; D is possibly TRBD1 (6 bases). The length of the CDR3 is 12 residues. V lost 1 base and J lost 4, with 7 bases in between. Germline values: CDR1 SQVTM, CDR2 ANQGSEA. CDR3 sequence (DNA): TGCAGCGTTGAAGGGACAGCAGAGACCCAGTACTTC. This encodes CSVEGTAETQYF.

This clonotype was detected ten times or more. The gene calls are TRBV20-1 and TRBJ2-1; D is ambiguous. In germline, CDR1 is DFQATT, CDR2 SNEGSKA (reference sequence). The CDR3 totals 10 residues. V dropped 6 bases and J dropped 7 bases, with 7 bases sitting between them. In DNA, the CDR3 is TGCAGTGCCGGGTCAAATGAGCAGTTCTTC. Residues: CSAGSNEQFF.

This clonotype was counted many times. The chain uses TRBV6-6 and TRBJ2-3, with TRBD2 identical over 12 bases. The CDR3 spans 17 residues. Germline values: CDR1 MNHNY, CDR2 SVGAGI (reference sequence). V lost 6 bases and J lost 3; bases outside the gene matches: 10. CDR3 in amino acids: CASSHGLAGGSTDTQYF. CDR3 coding DNA: TGTGCCAGCAGCCACGGCCTAGCGGGAGGGTCGACAGATACGCAGTATTTT.

This clonotype was detected ten times or more. CDR3 loop: CASSEASGRWAEQFF. In DNA form, the CDR3 reads TGTGCCAGCAGTGAGGCTAGCGGGAGGTGGGCTGAGCAGTTCTTC. V usage is TRBV2 and J usage is TRBJ2-1, with 11 positions matching TRBD2. The trim removed 3 bases at V and 9 bases at J, leaving 7 bases unmatched. CDR1 and CDR2 from the germline V gene are SNHLY and FYNNEI. This CDR3 has 15 residues.

This clonotype showed up many times. The chain uses TRBV18 and TRBJ1-5, with D perhaps TRBD1 (5 bases). V was pared by 3 bases and J by 6 bases, with 9 bases between. Germline-derived CDR1 and CDR2 are KGHSH and LQKENI. CDR3 length: 13 amino acids. CDR3 amino acids: CASSPGQGQPQHF. DNA for the CDR3: TGTGCCAGCTCACCGGGGCAGGGTCAGCCCCAGCATTTT.

The chain couples TRBV7-8 to TRBJ2-7, with a weak D call TRBD2 (5 bases). The CDR3 consists of 14 residues. Germline V CDR1 and CDR2: SGHVS, FQNEAQ. V lost 2 bases, J lost 6 bases, and 14 bases lay in between. The chain's CDR3 is CASSLLRDSGEQYF. CDR3 coding DNA: TGTGCCAGCAGCTTACTCCGGGATAGTGGCGAGCAGTACTTC.

In this sample, this clonotype turned up many times. The genes are TRBV6-2 or TRBV6-3 and TRBJ2-3; 8 nucleotides line up with TRBD1. After removal of 6 bases from V and 3 bases from J, the junction contained 2 bases not matched to a gene. Germline CDR1 and CDR2: MNHEY and SVGEGT. The CDR3 totals 13 residues. The CDR3 DNA is TGTGCCAGCAGGGACAGGGAAACAGATACGCAGTATTTT. Its protein is CASRDRETDTQYF.

This clonotype was seen at least ten times. V gene TRBV24-1 combines with J gene TRBJ1-1; D not resolved. This CDR3 is 13 amino acids long. Germline V gives CDR1 KGHDR, CDR2 SFDVKD. V was trimmed by 3 bases and J by 3 bases, leaving 7 bases between them. The CDR3 here is CATSDPGHTEAFF. The CDR3 DNA is TGTGCCACCAGTGATCCCGGGCACACTGAAGCTTTCTTT.